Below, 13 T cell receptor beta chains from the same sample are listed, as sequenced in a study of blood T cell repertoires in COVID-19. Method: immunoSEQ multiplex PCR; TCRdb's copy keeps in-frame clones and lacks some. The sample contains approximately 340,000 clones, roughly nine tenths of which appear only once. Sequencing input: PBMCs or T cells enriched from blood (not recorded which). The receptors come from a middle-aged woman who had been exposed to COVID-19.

CDR3 residues: CAWSVRSNYGYTF. The CDR3 nucleotides are TGTGCCTGGAGTGTTCGTAGTAACTATGGCTACACCTTC. The V gene is TRBV30, the J gene TRBJ1-2, with no clear D. The ends were cut back, 0 bases at V and 1 base at J, with 6 bases in the middle. Germline V gene sequence: CDR1 GTSNPN, CDR2 SVGIG (reference sequence). This CDR3 has 13 residues.

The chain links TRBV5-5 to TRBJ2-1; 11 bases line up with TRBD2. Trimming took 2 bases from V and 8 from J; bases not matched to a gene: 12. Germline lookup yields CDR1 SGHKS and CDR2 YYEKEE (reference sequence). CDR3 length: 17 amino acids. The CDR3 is CASSFISSGRTNDEQFF. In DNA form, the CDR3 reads TGTGCCAGCAGCTTCATCTCTAGCGGGAGGACTAACGATGAGCAGTTCTTC. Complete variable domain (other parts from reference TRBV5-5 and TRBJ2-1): DAGVTQSPTHLIKTRGQQVTLRCSPISGHKSVSWYQQVLGQGPQFIFQYYEKEERGRGNFPDRFSARQFPNYSSELNVNALLLGDSALYLCASSFISSGRTNDEQFFGPGTRLTVL.

The CDR3 region has the DNA TGTGCCAGCTCACCCGGACAGGGGGTCGCTGAAGCTTTCTTT. It is translated as CASSPGQGVAEAFF. The chain employs TRBV18 and TRBJ1-1; 10 bases are a match to TRBD1. V shed 3 bases and J 6 bases; nucleotides not matched to a gene: 4. CDR1 and CDR2 (germline): KGHSH, LQKENI. The CDR3 spans 14 residues. Looking up the rest from reference TRBV18 and TRBJ1-1 gives the full variable domain: NAGVMQNPRHLVRRRGQEARLRCSPMKGHSHVYWYRQLPEEGLKFMVYLQKENIIDESGMPKERFSAEFPKEGPSILRIQQVVRGDSAAYFCASSPGQGVAEAFFGQGTRLTVV.

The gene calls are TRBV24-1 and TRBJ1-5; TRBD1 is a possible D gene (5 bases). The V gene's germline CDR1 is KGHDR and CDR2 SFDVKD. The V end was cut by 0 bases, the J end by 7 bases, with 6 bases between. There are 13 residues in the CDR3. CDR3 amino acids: CATSDLKGQPQHF. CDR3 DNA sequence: TGTGCCACCAGTGATTTGAAGGGGCAGCCCCAGCATTTT.

In DNA, the CDR3 is TGTGCCAGTAGTCCCTTAGAGAGACGGGGTACGCAGTATTTT. This codes for CASSPLERRGTQYF. The V gene is TRBV19, the J gene TRBJ2-3, with D maybe TRBD2 (5 bases). V was shortened by 5 bases and J by 8 bases, with 17 bases between the two germline ends. Germline V gene data show CDR1 as LNHDA and CDR2 as SQIVND (reference sequence). There are 14 residues in the CDR3.

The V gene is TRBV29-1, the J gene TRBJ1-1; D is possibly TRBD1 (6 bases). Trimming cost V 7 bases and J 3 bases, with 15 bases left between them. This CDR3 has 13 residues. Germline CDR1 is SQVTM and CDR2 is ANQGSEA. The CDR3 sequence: CSAGTLEDTEAFF. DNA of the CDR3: TGCAGCGCTGGGACACTCGAGGACACTGAAGCTTTCTTT. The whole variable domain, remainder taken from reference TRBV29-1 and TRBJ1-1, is SAVISQKPSRDICQRGTSLTIQCQVDSQVTMMFWYRQQPGQSLTLIATANQGSEATYESGFVIDKFPISRPNLTFSTLTVSNMSPEDSSIYLCSAGTLEDTEAFFGQGTRLTVV.

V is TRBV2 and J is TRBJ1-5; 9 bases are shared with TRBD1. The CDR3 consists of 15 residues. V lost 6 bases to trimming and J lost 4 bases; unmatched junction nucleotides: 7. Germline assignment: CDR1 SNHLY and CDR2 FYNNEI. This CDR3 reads CASSAGTGTNQPQHF. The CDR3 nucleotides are TGTGCCAGCAGCGCCGGGACAGGGACAAATCAGCCCCAGCATTTT.

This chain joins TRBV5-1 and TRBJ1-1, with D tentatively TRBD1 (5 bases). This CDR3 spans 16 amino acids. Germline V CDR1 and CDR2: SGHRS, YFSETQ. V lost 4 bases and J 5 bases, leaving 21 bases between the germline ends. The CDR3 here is CASSPRSQGGETEAFF. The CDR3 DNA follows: TGCGCCAGCAGCCCGCGGTCCCAGGGAGGGGAGACTGAAGCTTTCTTT.

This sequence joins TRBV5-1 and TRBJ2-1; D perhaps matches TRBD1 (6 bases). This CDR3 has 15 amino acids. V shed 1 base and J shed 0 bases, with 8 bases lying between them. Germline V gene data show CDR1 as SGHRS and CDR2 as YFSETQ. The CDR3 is CASSLTGSSYNEQFF. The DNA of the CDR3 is TGCGCCAGCAGCTTGACAGGGAGCTCCTACAATGAGCAGTTCTTC.

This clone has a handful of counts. CDR3 in DNA: TGCGCCAGCAGCTCCGCCCCGGTCGGGACTCCCGAAAAACTGTTTTTT. Encoded protein: CASSSAPVGTPEKLFF. The V gene is TRBV5-1, the J gene TRBJ1-4; D perhaps matches TRBD1 (5 bases). The CDR3 contains 16 residues. The germline gives CDR1 SGHRS, CDR2 YFSETQ. The germline V and J ends were trimmed by 3 bases and 8 bases, with 20 bases remaining between them.

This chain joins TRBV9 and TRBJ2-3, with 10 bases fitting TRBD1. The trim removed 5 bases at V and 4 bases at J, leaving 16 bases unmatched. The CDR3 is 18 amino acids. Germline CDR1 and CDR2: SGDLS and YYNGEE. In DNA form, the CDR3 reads TGTGCCAGCAGTGGTAAACCGGGACAGGGGAATGTTGCAGATACGCAGTATTTT. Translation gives CASSGKPGQGNVADTQYF.

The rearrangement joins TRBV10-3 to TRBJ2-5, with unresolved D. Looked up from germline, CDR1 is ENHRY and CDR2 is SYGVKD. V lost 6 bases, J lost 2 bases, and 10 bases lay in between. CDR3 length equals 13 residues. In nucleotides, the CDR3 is TGTGCCATCAGCCCTCCCTTACAAGAGACCCAGTACTTC. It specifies CAISPPLQETQYF.

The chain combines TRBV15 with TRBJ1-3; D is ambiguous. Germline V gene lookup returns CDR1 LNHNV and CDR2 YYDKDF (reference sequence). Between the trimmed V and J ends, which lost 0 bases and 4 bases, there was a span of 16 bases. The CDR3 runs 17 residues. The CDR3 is CATSRDTRLTGGNTIYF. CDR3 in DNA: TGTGCCACCAGCAGAGATACCCGCCTGACGGGGGGAAACACCATATATTTT.